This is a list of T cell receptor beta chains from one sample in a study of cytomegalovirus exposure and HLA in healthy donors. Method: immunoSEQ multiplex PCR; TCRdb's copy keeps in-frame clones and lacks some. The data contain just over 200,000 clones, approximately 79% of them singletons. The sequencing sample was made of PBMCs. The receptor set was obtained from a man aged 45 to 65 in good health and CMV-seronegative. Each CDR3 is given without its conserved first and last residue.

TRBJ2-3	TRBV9	ASSVVSSDRGTQY
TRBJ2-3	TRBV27	ASSLYDSVGQY
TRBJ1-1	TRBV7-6	ASSHINTEAF
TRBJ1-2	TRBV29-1	SVDGRGGYGYT
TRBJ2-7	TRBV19	ASSLRTSGRRRGSYEQY
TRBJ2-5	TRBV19	ASSGGAPKETQY
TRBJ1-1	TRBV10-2	ASSELRDRVEAF
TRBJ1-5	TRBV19	ASSIAGGLGNQPQH
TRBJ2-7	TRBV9	ASSEGQGGFYEQY
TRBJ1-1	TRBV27	ASSPGTEMNTEAF
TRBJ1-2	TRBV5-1	ASSLAQGGGYT